What follows describes a single T cell receptor beta chain. Germline assignment: CDR1 MNHEY and CDR2 SVGEGT. V was shortened by 5 bases and J by 1 base, with 12 bases between the two germline ends. CDR3 length: 15 residues. These data belong to a study of blood T cell repertoires in COVID-19. About the study: Researchers got acute and convalescent COVID-19 samples from the United States, Italy and Spain. From T cells, B-cell-depleted T cells, or PBMCs came the material, which was cDNA or gDNA.

As originally analysed: Using reference gene primer amplification, nucleated cell counts were estimated. Generated by immunoSEQ multiplex PCR, the TCRdb table keeps only in-frame clones and is missing some. V, J and clone size are taken as reported in that table, and D and trimming were inferred from the DNA itself. The sample includes a few hundred thousand clones, approximately 83% of them seen just once. The TCR originated in a woman aged 55-70 years with acute or convalescent COVID-19. The chain carries TRBV6-2 or TRBV6-3 and TRBJ1-5, with TRBD1 as a possible D gene (5 bases). Sequencing was carried out using peripheral blood. The CDR3 loop reads CASSDSHASNQPQHF. Written as DNA, the CDR3 is TGTGCCAGCAGTGACAGTCACGCGAGCAATCAGCCCCAGCATTTT.